This T cell receptor (beta chain) originates from a study of T cells in Graves' hyperthyroidism and ophthalmopathy. The study, taken as a whole, reports: Classification by a 13 V-J model distinguished ophthalmopathy from stable hyperthyroidism.

Each diagnosis drew on symptoms, thyroxine, TRAb, thyroid ultrasound and orbital computed tomography findings. PBMCs came from 10 ml fresh peripheral blood. Details on this clonotype: Its antigen is unidentified. A much larger clone sits a single nucleotide away, making a read error possible.

The CDR3 regions of TCR beta were amplified from RNA transcripts. Primed by the HTBI set, a first-round RT-PCR was run on the TCR CDR3. TCRdb fed the multiplex PCR reads into MiXCR, producing one record per CDR3 protein. Of more than 600,000 distinct CDR3 sequences in the sample, roughly 17% were seen once. Sequenced: blood. This receptor was identified in a man younger than 35 with Graves' hyperthyroidism.

Written as DNA, the CDR3 is TGTGCCAGCAGTGGGACAGGACCTCCCCACGAGCAGCACTTC. It is translated as CASSGTGPPHEQHF. The chain couples TRBV2 to TRBJ2-7, with 7 nucleotides matching TRBD1. CDR3 length: 14 amino acids. CDR1 and CDR2 from the germline V gene are SNHLY and FYNNEI.